Shown below are 7 T cell receptor beta chains from a single sample sequenced in a study of shared clonotypes between healthy human individuals. This table comes from immunoSEQ multiplex PCR, and its TCRdb copy is limited to in-frame clones, with some not included. Seen here are some 2,000,000 clones, approximately 96% observed once, and the top ten hold around 0.13%. Material for sequencing was naive CD4+ T cells sorted from blood. Subset here: CD45RA+ positively selected. These TCRs come from a man aged 18 to 35 in good health.

The chain links TRBV6-5 to TRBJ1-4, with D maybe TRBD1 (5 bases). V lost 6 bases to trimming and J lost 7 bases, with 18 bases between them. Per the germline V gene, CDR1 is MNHEY and CDR2 is SVGAGI. This CDR3 has 15 amino acids. CDR3 sequence reads: CASRDTGPPSEKLFF. CDR3 bases: TGTGCCAGCAGGGATACAGGACCCCCCTCTGAAAAACTGTTTTTT.

This clone was counted once. This sequence joins TRBV7-2 and TRBJ2-7; D is uncertain. V gave up 1 base and J gave up 0 bases, with 7 bases separating them. The CDR3 covers 14 residues. Looked up from germline, CDR1 is SGHTA and CDR2 is FQGNSA. The CDR3 nucleotides read TGTGCCAGCAGCTTAGACGCATTCTCCTACGAGCAGTACTTC. Protein sequence: CASSLDAFSYEQYF.

This clone has just one count. V gene TRBV5-8 combines with J gene TRBJ2-2, with 7 nucleotides matching TRBD1. CDR3 length: 16 amino acids. The V and J ends lost 1 base and 7 bases, in that order; junction bases with no gene match: 10. Germline V lookup: CDR1 SGHTS, CDR2 YDEGEE. CDR3: CASSLFPGQMGGELFF. For the CDR3, the DNA is TGTGCCAGCAGCTTGTTTCCGGGACAGATGGGCGGGGAGCTGTTTTTT.

This rearrangement joins TRBV4-2 to TRBJ2-3, with 7 bases identical to TRBD2. Trimming at V came to 1 base and at J to 0 bases, leaving 10 bases not matched to a gene. Germline V gives CDR1 LGHNA, CDR2 YNFKEQ. This CDR3 spans 18 amino acids. The DNA for the CDR3 is TGTGCCAGCAGCCAAGCCGGTAGCGGGCCCTCTAGCACAGATACGCAGTATTTT. Translating gives CASSQAGSGPSSTDTQYF.

The DNA for the CDR3 is TGTGCCAGCAGTTACTCACTAGCGGGAGTTGCGGAGACCCAGTACTTC. Amino acid sequence: CASSYSLAGVAETQYF. The chain carries TRBV6-5 and TRBJ2-5; 11 bases agree with TRBD2. There are 16 residues in the CDR3. With V trimmed by 0 bases and J by 5 bases, 5 bases remained unmatched. The V gene's germline CDR1 is MNHEY and CDR2 SVGAGI.

This clone has more than one count but fewer than ten. The chain couples TRBV2 to TRBJ1-5, with 7 nucleotides matching TRBD1. CDR1 is SNHLY, CDR2 FYNNEI, per germline. J gave up 0 bases and V 4 bases, and 3 bases lay outside the gene matches. The CDR3 loop spans 15 amino acids. Here the CDR3 DNA reads TGTGCCAGCAGTGGAGGGGACAGTAGCAATCAGCCCCAGCATTTT. This sequence encodes CASSGGDSSNQPQHF.

This sequence joins TRBV10-3 and TRBJ2-3, with D possibly matching TRBD2 (6 bases). Germline assignment: CDR1 ENHRY and CDR2 SYGVKD. Trimming left V 0 bases short and J 0 bases short, with 13 bases between. The CDR3 runs 17 residues. The CDR3 coding sequence is TGTGCCATCAGTGAGTCTCGCTTAGCGGCCAGCACAGATACGCAGTATTTT. Amino acids: CAISESRLAASTDTQYF.